This note documents a single TCR beta chain sequence. This entry belongs to a study of tumor-infiltrating lymphocytes in oesophageal squamous cell carcinoma. TCRdb independently ran MiXCR on the PCR reads; one entry per CDR3 protein. The sample records approximately 12,000 distinct CDR3 sequences, 55% being singletons. Germline loops: CDR1 SNHLY, CDR2 FYNNEI. This CDR3 has 13 residues. V dropped 5 bases and J dropped 3; count of bases not matched to a gene: 2. The rearrangement links TRBV2 to TRBJ2-3, with 7 bases fitting TRBD2. The sequencing sample was made of esophageal tumor tissue. The sequence was collected from a male donor with esophageal squamous cell carcinoma. The CDR3 nucleotides are TGTGCCAGCAGTTTAGCGGGTACAGATACGCAGTATTTT. Translation: CASSLAGTDTQYF.